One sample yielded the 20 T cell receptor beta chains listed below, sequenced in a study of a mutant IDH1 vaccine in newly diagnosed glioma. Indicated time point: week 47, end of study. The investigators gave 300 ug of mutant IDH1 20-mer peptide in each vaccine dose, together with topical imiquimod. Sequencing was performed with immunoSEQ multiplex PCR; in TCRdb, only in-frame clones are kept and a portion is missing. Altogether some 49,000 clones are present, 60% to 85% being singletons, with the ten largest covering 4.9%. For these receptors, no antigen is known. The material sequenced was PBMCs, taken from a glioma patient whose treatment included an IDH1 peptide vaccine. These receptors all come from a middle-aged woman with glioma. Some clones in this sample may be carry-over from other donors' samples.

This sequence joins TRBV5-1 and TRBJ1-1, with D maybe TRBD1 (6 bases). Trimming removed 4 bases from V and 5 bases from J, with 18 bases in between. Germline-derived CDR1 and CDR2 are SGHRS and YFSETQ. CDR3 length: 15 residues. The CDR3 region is CASSPPGAGATEAFF. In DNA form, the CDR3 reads TGCGCCAGCAGCCCCCCCGGGGCAGGGGCGACTGAAGCTTTCTTT. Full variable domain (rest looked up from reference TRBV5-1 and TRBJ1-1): KAGVTQTPRYLIKTRGQQVTLSCSPISGHRSVSWYQQTPGQGLQFLFEYFSETQRNKGNFPGRFSGRQFSNSRSEMNVSTLELGDSALYLCASSPPGAGATEAFFGQGTRLTVV.

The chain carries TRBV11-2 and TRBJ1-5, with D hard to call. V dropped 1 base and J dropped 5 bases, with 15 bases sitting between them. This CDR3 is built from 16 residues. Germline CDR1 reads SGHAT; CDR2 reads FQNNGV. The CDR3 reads CASSLGSSFGDQPQHF. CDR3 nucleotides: TGTGCCAGCAGCTTAGGGTCGTCATTTGGGGATCAGCCCCAGCATTTT.

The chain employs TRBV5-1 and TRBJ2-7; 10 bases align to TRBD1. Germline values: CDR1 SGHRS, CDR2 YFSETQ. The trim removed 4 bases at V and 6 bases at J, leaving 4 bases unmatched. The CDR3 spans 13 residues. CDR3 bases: TGCGCCAGCAGCCCGGGACAGGGGTTCGAGCAGTACTTC. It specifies CASSPGQGFEQYF. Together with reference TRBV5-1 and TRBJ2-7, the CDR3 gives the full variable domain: KAGVTQTPRYLIKTRGQQVTLSCSPISGHRSVSWYQQTPGQGLQFLFEYFSETQRNKGNFPGRFSGRQFSNSRSEMNVSTLELGDSALYLCASSPGQGFEQYFGPGTRLTVT.

The CDR3 protein is CASSEVGRSDTQYF. Here the CDR3 DNA reads TGTGCCAGCAGCGAGGTTGGTCGTTCAGATACGCAGTATTTT. The chain joins TRBV9 to TRBJ2-3, with no clear D. V lost 3 bases, J lost 4 bases, and 12 bases lay in between. The CDR3 is made up of 14 amino acids. CDR1 is SGDLS, CDR2 YYNGEE, per germline.

CDR3 nucleotide sequence: TGTGCCAGCAGCCTGACTAGCGGGGGGGGCCCAGAGACCCAGTACTTC. Translation gives CASSLTSGGGPETQYF. This sequence joins TRBV13 and TRBJ2-5, with TRBD2 matching over 14 bases. This CDR3 is 16 amino acids long. V trimming: 5 bases; J trimming: 4 bases; junction bases outside the gene matches: 6. Germline CDR1 is PRHDT and CDR2 is FYEKMQ (reference sequence).

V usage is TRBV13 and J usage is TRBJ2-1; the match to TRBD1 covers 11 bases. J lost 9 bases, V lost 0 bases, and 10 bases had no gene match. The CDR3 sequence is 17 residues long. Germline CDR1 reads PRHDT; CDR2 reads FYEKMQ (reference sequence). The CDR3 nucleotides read TGTGCCAGCAGCTTAGGCCCCTTCGGACAGGGGGCGGGTGAGCAGTTCTTC. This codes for CASSLGPFGQGAGEQFF.

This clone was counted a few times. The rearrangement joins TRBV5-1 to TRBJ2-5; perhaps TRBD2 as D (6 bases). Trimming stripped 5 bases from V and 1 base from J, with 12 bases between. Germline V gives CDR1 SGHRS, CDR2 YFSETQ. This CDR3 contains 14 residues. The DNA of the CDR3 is TGCGCCAGCAGACCCCCGGGACTCCAAGAGACCCAGTACTTC. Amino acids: CASRPPGLQETQYF.

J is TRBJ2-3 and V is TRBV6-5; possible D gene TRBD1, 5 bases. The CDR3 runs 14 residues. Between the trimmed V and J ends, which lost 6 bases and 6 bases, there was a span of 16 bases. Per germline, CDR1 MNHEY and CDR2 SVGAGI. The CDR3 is CASSPIPAGDTQYF. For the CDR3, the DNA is TGTGCCAGCAGCCCTATCCCTGCAGGGGATACGCAGTATTTT.

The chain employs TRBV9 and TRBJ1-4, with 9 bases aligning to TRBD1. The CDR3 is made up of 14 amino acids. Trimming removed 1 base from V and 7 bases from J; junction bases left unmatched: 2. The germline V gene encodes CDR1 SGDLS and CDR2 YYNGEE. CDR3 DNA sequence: TGTGCCAGCAGCGTATGGGACAGGGCTGAAAAACTGTTTTTT. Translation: CASSVWDRAEKLFF.

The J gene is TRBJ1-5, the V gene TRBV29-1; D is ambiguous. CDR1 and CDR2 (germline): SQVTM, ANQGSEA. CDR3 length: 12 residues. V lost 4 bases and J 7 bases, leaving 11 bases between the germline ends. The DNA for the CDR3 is TGCAGCGTTGGCGAAGGTCCGCAGCCCCAGCATTTT. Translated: CSVGEGPQPQHF.

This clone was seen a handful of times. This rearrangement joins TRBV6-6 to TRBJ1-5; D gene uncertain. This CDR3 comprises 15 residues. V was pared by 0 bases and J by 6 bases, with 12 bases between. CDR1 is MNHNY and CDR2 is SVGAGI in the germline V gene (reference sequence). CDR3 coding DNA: TGTGCCAGCAGTTACTCAGCGGGAATGGGTCAGCCCCAGCATTTT. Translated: CASSYSAGMGQPQHF.

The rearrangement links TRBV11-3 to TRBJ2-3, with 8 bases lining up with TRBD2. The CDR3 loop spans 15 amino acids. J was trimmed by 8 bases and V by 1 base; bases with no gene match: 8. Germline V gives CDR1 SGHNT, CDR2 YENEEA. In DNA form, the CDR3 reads TGTGCCAGCAGCTTAGTTGGACTAGCCTTAGGTACGCAGTATTTT. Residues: CASSLVGLALGTQYF.

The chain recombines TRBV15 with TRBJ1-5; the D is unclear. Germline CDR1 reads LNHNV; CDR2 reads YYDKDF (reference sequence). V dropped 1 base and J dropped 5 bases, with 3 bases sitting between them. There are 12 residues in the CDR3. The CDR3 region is CATSRVDQPQHF. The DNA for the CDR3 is TGTGCCACCAGCAGAGTCGATCAGCCCCAGCATTTT.

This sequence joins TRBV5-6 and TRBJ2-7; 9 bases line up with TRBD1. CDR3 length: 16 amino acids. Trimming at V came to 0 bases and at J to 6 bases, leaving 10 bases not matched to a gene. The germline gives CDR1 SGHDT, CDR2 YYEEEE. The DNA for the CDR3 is TGTGCCAGCAGCTTGGAGATCCGGGGACAGGGAGTCGAGCAGTACTTC. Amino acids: CASSLEIRGQGVEQYF.

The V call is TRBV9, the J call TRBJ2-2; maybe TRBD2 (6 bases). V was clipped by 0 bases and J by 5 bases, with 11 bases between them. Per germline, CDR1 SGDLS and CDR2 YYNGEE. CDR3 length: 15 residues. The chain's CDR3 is CASSVGSGVTGELFF. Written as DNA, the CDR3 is TGTGCCAGCAGCGTAGGTTCGGGGGTGACCGGGGAGCTGTTTTTT.

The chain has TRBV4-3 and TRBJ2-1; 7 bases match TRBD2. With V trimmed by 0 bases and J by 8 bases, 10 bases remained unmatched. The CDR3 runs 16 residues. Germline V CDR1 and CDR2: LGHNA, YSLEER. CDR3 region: CASSQDPSGAGHEQFF. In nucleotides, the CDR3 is TGCGCCAGCAGCCAAGATCCAAGCGGGGCTGGGCATGAGCAGTTCTTC.

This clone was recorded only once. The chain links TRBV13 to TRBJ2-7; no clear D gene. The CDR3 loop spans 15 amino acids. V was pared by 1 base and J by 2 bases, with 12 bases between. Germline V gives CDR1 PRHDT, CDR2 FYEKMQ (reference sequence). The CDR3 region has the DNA TGTGCCAGCAGCTTAGTAGGTCAGCCCACCTACGAGCAGTACTTC. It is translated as CASSLVGQPTYEQYF.

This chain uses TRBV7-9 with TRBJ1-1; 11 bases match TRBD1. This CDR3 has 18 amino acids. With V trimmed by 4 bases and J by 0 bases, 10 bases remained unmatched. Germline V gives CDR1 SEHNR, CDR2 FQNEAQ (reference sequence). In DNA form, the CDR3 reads TGTGCCAGCAGCTCGATCCGGGACAGGGGGGGGATGAACACTGAAGCTTTCTTT. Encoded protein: CASSSIRDRGGMNTEAFF. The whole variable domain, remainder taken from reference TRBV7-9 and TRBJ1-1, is DTGVSQNPRHKITKRGQNVTFRCDPISEHNRLYWYRQTLGQGPEFLTYFQNEAQLEKSRLLSDRFSAERPKGSFSTLEIQRTEQGDSAMYLCASSSIRDRGGMNTEAFFGQGTRLTVV.

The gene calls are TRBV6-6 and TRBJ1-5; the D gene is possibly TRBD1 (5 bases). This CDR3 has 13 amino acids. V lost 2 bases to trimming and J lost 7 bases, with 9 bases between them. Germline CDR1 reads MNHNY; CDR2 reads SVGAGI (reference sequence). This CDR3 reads CASSYGGTQPQHF. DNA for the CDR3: TGTGCCAGCAGTTACGGGGGGACCCAGCCCCAGCATTTT.

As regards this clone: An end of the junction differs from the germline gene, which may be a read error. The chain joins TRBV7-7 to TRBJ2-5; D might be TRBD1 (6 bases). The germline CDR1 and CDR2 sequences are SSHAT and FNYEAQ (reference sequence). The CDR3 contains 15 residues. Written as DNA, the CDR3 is TGTGCTAGCAGCCCAGTGCAGGGGCCACAAGAGACCCAGTACTTC. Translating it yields CASSPVQGPQETQYF.